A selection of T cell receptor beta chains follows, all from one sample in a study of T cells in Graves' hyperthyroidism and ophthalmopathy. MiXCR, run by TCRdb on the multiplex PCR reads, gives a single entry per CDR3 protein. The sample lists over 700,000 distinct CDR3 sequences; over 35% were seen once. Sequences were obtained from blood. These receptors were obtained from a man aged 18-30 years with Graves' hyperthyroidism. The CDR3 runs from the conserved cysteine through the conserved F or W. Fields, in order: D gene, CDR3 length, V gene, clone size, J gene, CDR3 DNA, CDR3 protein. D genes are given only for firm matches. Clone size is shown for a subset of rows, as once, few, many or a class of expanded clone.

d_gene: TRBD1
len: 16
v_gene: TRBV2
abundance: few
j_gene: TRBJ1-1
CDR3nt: TGTGCCAGCAGTGAAGCGCAGGGGGCGATGAACACTGAAGCTTTCTTT
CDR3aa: CASSEAQGAMNTEAFF

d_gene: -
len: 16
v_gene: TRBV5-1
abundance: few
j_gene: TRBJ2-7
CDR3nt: TGCGCCAGCAGCTTGGCCCTTCGACTCCAGCACCACGAGCAGTACTTC
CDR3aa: CASSLALRLQHHEQYF

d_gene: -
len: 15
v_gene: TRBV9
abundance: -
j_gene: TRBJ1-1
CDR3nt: TGTGCCAGCAGCGTAGCGGGGGACGCGAACACTGAAGCTTTCTTT
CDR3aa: CASSVAGDANTEAFF

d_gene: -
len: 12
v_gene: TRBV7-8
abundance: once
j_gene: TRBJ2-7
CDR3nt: TGTGCCAGCAGCTTAGAGGGTCCCGAGCAGTACTTC
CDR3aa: CASSLEGPEQYF

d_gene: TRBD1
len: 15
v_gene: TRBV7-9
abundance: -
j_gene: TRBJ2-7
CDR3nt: TGTGCCAGCAGCGGGGACAGGATGAGCTCCTACGAGCAGTACTTC
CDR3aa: CASSGDRMSSYEQYF

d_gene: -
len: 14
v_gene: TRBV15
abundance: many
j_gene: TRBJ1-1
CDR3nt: TGTGCCACCAGCAGAGAGAGGAGGAACACTGAAGCTTTCTTT
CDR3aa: CATSRERRNTEAFF

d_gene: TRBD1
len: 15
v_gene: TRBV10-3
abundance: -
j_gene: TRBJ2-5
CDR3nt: TGTGCCAGCAGTTCTGTCCAGGGGGCCCAAGAGACCCAGTACTTC
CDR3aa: CASSSVQGAQETQYF

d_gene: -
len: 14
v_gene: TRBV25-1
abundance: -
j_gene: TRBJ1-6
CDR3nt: TGTGCCAGGGAACGGGGCAGGGTACAATCACCCCTCCACTTT
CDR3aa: CARERGRVQSPLHF

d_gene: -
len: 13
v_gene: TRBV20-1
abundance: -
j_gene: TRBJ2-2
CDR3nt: TGCAGTGCTAGGGGAATACTTCGCGGGGAGCTGTTTTTT
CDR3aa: CSARGILRGELFF

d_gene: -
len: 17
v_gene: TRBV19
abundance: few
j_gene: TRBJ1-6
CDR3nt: TGTGCCAGTAGTCCTGACCGGAGGGGCTCCTATAATTCACCCCTCCACTTT
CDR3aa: CASSPDRRGSYNSPLHF

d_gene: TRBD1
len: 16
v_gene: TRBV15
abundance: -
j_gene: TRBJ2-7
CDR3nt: TGTGCCACCAGCAGGGGTGCAGGGGGAGCGCCCTACGAGCAGTACTTC
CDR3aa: CATSRGAGGAPYEQYF

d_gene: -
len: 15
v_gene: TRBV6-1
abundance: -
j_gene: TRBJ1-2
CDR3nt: TGTGCCAGCAGTGAATTGGTCGGGACGGGCTATGGCTACACCTTC
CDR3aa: CASSELVGTGYGYTF

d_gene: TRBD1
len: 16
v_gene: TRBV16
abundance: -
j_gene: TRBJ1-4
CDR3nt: TGTGCCAGCAGCCATATCCTCCGGGACAGCAATGAAAAACTGTTTTTT
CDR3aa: CASSHILRDSNEKLFF

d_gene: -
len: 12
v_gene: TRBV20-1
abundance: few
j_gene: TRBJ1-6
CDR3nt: TGCAGTGCTAGAGTCCCCGTCGCGCTCCTCCACTTT
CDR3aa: CSARVPVALLHF

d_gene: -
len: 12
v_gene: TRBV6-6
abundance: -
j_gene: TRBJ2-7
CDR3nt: TGTGCCAGCATTTCTGACACCTACGAGCAGTACTTC
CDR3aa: CASISDTYEQYF

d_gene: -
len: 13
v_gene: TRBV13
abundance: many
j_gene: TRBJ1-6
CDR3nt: TGTGCCAGCAGCCAAGCTGGGCTCTCAGCCCTCCACTTT
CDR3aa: CASSQAGLSALHF

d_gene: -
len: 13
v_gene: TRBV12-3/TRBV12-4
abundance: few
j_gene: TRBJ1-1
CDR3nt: TGTGCCAGCAAGGGAGAGATGAACACTGAAGCTTTCTTT
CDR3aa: CASKGEMNTEAFF

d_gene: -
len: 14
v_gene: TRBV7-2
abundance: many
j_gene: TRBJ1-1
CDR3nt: TGTGCCAGCAGCTCCCTTACAGGGTTCACTGAAGCTTTCTTT
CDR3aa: CASSSLTGFTEAFF

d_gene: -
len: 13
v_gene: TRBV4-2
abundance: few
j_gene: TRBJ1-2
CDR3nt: TGTGCCAGCAGCCAATTAGGGGGCTATGGCTACACCTTC
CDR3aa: CASSQLGGYGYTF

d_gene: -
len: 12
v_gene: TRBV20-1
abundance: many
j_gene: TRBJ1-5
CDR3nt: TGCAGTGCTAGAGCAGGGAGTCAGCCCCAGCATTTT
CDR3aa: CSARAGSQPQHF

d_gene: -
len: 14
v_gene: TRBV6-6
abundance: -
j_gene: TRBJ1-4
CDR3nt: TGTGCCAGCAGTTACTCAAGGGGGATCGAAAAACTGTTTTTT
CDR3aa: CASSYSRGIEKLFF

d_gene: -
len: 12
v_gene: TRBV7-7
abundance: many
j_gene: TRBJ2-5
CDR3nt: TGTGCTAGCACCCGTCACCACGGGGCCCAGTACTTC
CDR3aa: CASTRHHGAQYF

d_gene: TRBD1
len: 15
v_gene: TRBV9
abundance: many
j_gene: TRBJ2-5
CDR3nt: TGTGCCAGCAGCGAGACAGGGGGAGGCCAAGAGACCCAGTACTTC
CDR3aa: CASSETGGGQETQYF

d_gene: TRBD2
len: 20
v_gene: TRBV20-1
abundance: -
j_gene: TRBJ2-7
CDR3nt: TGCAGTGCTAGAGTAGAACTAGCGGGAGGCGGCGGGAAAGGGGTTTACGAGCAGTACTTC
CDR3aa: CSARVELAGGGGKGVYEQYF

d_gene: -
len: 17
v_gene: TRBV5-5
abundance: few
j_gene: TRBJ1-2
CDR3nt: TGTGCCAGCAGCTTGGCCGTCCCACTCATTTCCAACTATGGCTACACCTTC
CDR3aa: CASSLAVPLISNYGYTF

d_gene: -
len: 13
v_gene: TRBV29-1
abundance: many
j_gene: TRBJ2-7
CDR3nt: TGCAGCGTTGCGGGCGGAGGCTCCTACGAGCAGTACTTC
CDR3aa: CSVAGGGSYEQYF

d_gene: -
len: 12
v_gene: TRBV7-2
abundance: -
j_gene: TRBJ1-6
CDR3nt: TGTGCCAGCAGCTATAGCCATTCACCCCTCCACTTT
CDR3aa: CASSYSHSPLHF

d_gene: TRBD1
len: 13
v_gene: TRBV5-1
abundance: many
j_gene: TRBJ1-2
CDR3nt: TGCGCCAGCAGCGCCACAGGGGGTGCTGGCTACACCTTC
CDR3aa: CASSATGGAGYTF

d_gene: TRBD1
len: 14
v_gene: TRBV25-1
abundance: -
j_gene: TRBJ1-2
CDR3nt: TGTGCCAGCAGTGGACAGGGGATGTCATATGGCTACACCTTC
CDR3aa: CASSGQGMSYGYTF

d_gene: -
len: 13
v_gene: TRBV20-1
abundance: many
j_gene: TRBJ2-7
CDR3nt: TGCAGTGCTAGAGATGAGGGCAACTACGAGCAGTACTTC
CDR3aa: CSARDEGNYEQYF

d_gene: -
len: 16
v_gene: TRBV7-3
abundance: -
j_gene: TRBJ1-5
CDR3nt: TGTGCCAGCAGCTTTTATTCACGGGAGGGGGACCAGCCCCAGCATTTT
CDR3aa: CASSFYSREGDQPQHF

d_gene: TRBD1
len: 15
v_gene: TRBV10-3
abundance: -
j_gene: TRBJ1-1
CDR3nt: TGTGCCATCAGTAGGACAGGGGGCCTGAACACTGAAGCTTTCTTT
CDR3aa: CAISRTGGLNTEAFF

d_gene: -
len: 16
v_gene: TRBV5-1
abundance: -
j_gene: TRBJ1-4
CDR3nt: TGCGCCAGCAGCTCAGGGGACAAGGCAACTAATGAAAAACTGTTTTTT
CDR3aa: CASSSGDKATNEKLFF

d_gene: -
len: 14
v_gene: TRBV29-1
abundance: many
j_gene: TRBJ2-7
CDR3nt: TGCAGCGTTTATCTGGCCTCATCTTCCTACGAGCAGTACTTC
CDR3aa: CSVYLASSSYEQYF

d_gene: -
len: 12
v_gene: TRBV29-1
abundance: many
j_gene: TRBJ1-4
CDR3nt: TGCAGCGTTGTCCGGGGCTCGGGAAAACTGTTTTTT
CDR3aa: CSVVRGSGKLFF

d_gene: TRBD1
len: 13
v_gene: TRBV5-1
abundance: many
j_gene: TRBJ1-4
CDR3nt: TGCGCCAGCAGAGGGACAGGGGATGAAAAACTGTTTTTT
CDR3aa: CASRGTGDEKLFF

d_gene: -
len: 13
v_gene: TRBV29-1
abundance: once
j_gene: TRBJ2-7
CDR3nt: TGCAGCGTTGACGATGGGGGTAACTACGAGCAGTGCTTC
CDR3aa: CSVDDGGNYEQCF

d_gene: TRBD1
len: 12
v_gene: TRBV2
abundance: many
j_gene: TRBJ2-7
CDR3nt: TGTGCCTACCGACAGGGCCCCTACGAGCAGTACTTC
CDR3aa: CAYRQGPYEQYF

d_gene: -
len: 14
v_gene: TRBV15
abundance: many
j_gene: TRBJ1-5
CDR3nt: TGTGCCACCAGCCCCCAGGATTTTTACCAGCCCCAGCATTTT
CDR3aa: CATSPQDFYQPQHF

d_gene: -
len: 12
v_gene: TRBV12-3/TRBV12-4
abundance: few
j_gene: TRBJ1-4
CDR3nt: TGTGCCAGCACCCCGGGAAGGGAAAAACTGTTTTTT
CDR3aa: CASTPGREKLFF

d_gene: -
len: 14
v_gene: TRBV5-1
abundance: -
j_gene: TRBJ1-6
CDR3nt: TGCGCCAGCAGCTTGGCCGCGAATAATTCACCCCTCCACTTT
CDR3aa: CASSLAANNSPLHF

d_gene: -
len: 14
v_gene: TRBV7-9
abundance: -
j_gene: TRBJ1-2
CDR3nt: TGTGCCAGCAGCCAATCAACAGGGTCCTATGGCTACACCTTC
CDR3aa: CASSQSTGSYGYTF